The 3 T cell receptor beta chains below were found in one sample sequenced in a study of long-term antiretroviral therapy in people with HIV. Version v3.0 of the immunoSEQ assay ran at survey level. The protocol was immunoSEQ multiplex PCR, while the TCRdb copy is restricted to in-frame clones and leaves out a portion. The sample has about 19,000 clones; roughly 86% are singletons. Sequences were derived from unsorted PBMCs, sampled 0.5 years after starting antiretroviral therapy. These receptor sequences come from a man aged 35-49 years with HIV.

V usage is TRBV5-6 and J usage is TRBJ1-5; a weak D match, TRBD1 (5 bases). The CDR3 is made up of 14 amino acids. Trimming cost V 4 bases and J 4 bases, with 12 bases left between them. Germline values: CDR1 SGHDT, CDR2 YYEEEE. CDR3 amino acids: CASSMGLINQPQHF. The CDR3 DNA follows: TGTGCCAGCAGCATGGGACTTATAAATCAGCCCCAGCATTTT.

The genes are TRBV6-1 and TRBJ2-7; 9 bases fit TRBD2. Germline-derived CDR1 and CDR2 are MNHNS and SASEGT. The CDR3 totals 16 residues. V trimming: 1 base; J trimming: 0 bases; junction bases outside the gene matches: 4. CDR3 bases: TGTGCCAGCAGTGAAGTTAGCGGGGGATCCTCCTACGAGCAGTACTTC. It specifies CASSEVSGGSSYEQYF.

This chain joins TRBV9 and TRBJ2-5, with 9 bases aligning to TRBD2. There are 16 residues in the CDR3. Germline loops: CDR1 SGDLS, CDR2 YYNGEE. V lost 0 bases, J lost 1 base, and 4 bases stayed unmatched. Written as DNA, the CDR3 is TGTGCCAGCAGCGTAGCCCCTAGCGGGGCCCAAGAGACCCAGTACTTC. Amino acids: CASSVAPSGAQETQYF. The full variable domain, in which reference TRBV9 and TRBJ2-5 provide the parts outside the CDR3, is DSGVTQTPKHLITATGQRVTLRCSPRSGDLSVYWYQQSLDQGLQFLIQYYNGEERAKGNILERFSAQQFPDLHSELNLSSLELGDSALYFCASSVAPSGAQETQYFGPGTRLLVL.